A selection of T cell receptor beta chains follows, all from one sample in a study of blood T cell repertoires in COVID-19. Profiled with immunoSEQ multiplex PCR; TCRdb holds only in-frame clones, not every one. The sample has under 200,000 clones, approximately 80% seen once. Sequences were obtained from peripheral blood. Receptors originate from a human donor in a cohort sampled during active COVID-19. CDR3s include the opening cysteine and the closing phenylalanine or tryptophan. The order of the fields is CDR3 protein, CDR3 DNA, J gene, D gene, V gene, clone size. D genes are given only for firm matches. Some rows have no size entry. The others give once, few or many, or a class for an expanded clone.

CASSPPRLAGSSYNEQFF TGTGCCAGCTCACCACCCCGTCTAGCGGGGAGCTCCTACAATGAGCAGTTCTTC TRBJ2-1 TRBD2 TRBV18 once
CASSTVSIQGAAYGYTF TGTGCCAGTAGTACAGTTTCTATTCAGGGGGCGGCTTATGGCTACACCTTC TRBJ1-2 TRBD1 TRBV19 once
CASSQGASVNSPLHF TGTGCCAGTAGTCAGGGGGCGAGTGTCAATTCACCCCTCCACTTT TRBJ1-6 TRBD1 TRBV19 -
CASSLQAGDEQYF TGTGCCAGCAGTTTACAAGCGGGAGACGAGCAGTACTTC TRBJ2-7 TRBD2 TRBV27 few
CASSSEYEQYF TGCGCCAGCAGCTCGGAGTACGAGCAGTACTTC TRBJ2-7 - TRBV4-1 few
CASSQGSGGWDNSPLHF TGCGCCAGCAGCCAAGGTTCAGGGGGCTGGGATAATTCACCCCTCCACTTT TRBJ1-6 TRBD1 TRBV4-3 -
CAISEGQGYEKLFF TGTGCCATCAGTGAGGGACAGGGGTATGAAAAACTGTTTTTT TRBJ1-4 TRBD1 TRBV10-3 few
CASGLAGGDEQFF TGTGCTAGTGGTTTAGCGGGGGGGGATGAGCAGTTCTTC TRBJ2-1 TRBD2 TRBV12-5 -
CASSSLTGQGTNEQYF TGTGCCAGCAGTTCTTTAACCGGACAGGGTACCAACGAGCAGTACTTC TRBJ2-7 TRBD1 TRBV6-6 few
CASSATSGFSTDTQYF TGTGCCAGCAGCGCGACTAGCGGGTTTTCCACAGATACGCAGTATTTT TRBJ2-3 TRBD2 TRBV9 -
CASSETPTGIGEAFF TGCGCCAGCAGTGAGACCCCGACAGGGATTGGGGAAGCTTTCTTT TRBJ1-1 TRBD1 TRBV10-1 -
CASRAGNYGYTF TGTGCCAGTAGAGCAGGGAACTATGGCTACACCTTC TRBJ1-2 - TRBV19 -
CASSVRLGTNEKLFF TGTGCCAGCAGCGTACGACTTGGAACTAATGAAAAACTGTTTTTT TRBJ1-4 - TRBV9 -
CASADRENNEQFF TGCGCCAGCGCGGACAGGGAGAACAATGAGCAGTTCTTC TRBJ2-1 TRBD1 TRBV10-2 few
CASSYFTYDQPQHF TGTGCCAGCAGTTATTTTACTTACGATCAGCCCCAGCATTTT TRBJ1-5 - TRBV6-2/TRBV6-3 -
CASRLQGDYGYTF TGTGCCAGCAGATTACAGGGGGACTATGGCTACACCTTC TRBJ1-2 TRBD1 TRBV7-9 -
CASSKRDNSPLHF TGTGCCAGCAGCAAACGAGATAATTCACCCCTCCACTTT TRBJ1-6 - TRBV21-1 few
CAISDGTILTDTQYF TGTGCCATCAGTGATGGGACTATACTCACAGATACGCAGTATTTT TRBJ2-3 TRBD2 TRBV10-3 -
CASSCRPGLNQPQHF TGTGCCAGCAGCTGCCGCCCGGGACTGAATCAGCCCCAGCATTTT TRBJ1-5 - TRBV12-1 -
CASSLTRDRGYEQYF TGTGCCAGCAGCTTAACCCGGGACAGAGGCTACGAGCAGTACTTC TRBJ2-7 TRBD1 TRBV7-8 -
CASSGDRGGTEAFF TGTGCCAGCAGCGGGGACAGGGGGGGCACTGAAGCTTTCTTT TRBJ1-1 TRBD1 TRBV5-4 -
CASRVGGPSYNSPLHF TGTGCCAGCAGAGTCGGCGGGCCCTCCTATAATTCACCCCTCCACTTT TRBJ1-6 - TRBV7-2 -
CASSYSWRGTTYEQYF TGTGCCAGCAGTTACTCGTGGCGGGGGACTACCTACGAGCAGTACTTC TRBJ2-7 TRBD2 TRBV6-5 -
CASSHRDRPINSPLHF TGTGCCAGCAGCCACCGGGACAGACCGATTAATTCACCCCTCCACTTT TRBJ1-6 TRBD1 TRBV3-1/TRBV3-2 -
CASSYIQNTIYF TGTGCCAGCAGTTACATACAAAACACCATATATTTT TRBJ1-3 - TRBV6-6 -
CASSRDSPNEQFF TGTGCCAGCAGCCGGGACTCCCCCAATGAGCAGTTCTTC TRBJ2-1 - TRBV6-4 -
CASSVLQGSGANVLTF TGTGCCAGTAGTGTATTACAGGGGTCTGGGGCCAACGTCCTGACTTTC TRBJ2-6 TRBD1 TRBV19 -
CASSFEGRGNQPQHF TGTGCCAGCAGTTTTGAGGGCCGAGGCAATCAGCCCCAGCATTTT TRBJ1-5 - TRBV28 -
CASSLEGDYGYTF TGTGCCAGCAGCTTAGAGGGGGACTATGGCTACACCTTC TRBJ1-2 - TRBV7-2 -
CASSFSGGGSPLHF TGTGCCAGCAGTTTTTCAGGGGGCGGATCACCCCTCCACTTT TRBJ1-6 TRBD1 TRBV28 -
CASTPGQGPEAFF TGTGCCAGCACCCCGGGACAGGGACCTGAAGCTTTCTTT TRBJ1-1 TRBD1 TRBV7-9 -
CASSSTVERTYNSPLHF TGTGCCAGCTCATCGACCGTAGAGAGGACCTATAATTCACCCCTCCACTTT TRBJ1-6 - TRBV18 -
CASSQDPLTSGRNEQYF TGCGCCAGCAGCCAAGATCCTCTAACTAGCGGGAGGAACGAGCAGTACTTC TRBJ2-7 TRBD2 TRBV4-3 -
CASSQVRAPLFGEQYF TGTGCCAGCAGCCAGGTGAGAGCACCGTTGTTCGGGGAGCAGTACTTC TRBJ2-7 - TRBV3-1/TRBV3-2 -
CASSSYATNEKLFF TGTGCCAGCAGTTCGTATGCAACTAATGAAAAACTGTTTTTT TRBJ1-4 - TRBV6-6 -